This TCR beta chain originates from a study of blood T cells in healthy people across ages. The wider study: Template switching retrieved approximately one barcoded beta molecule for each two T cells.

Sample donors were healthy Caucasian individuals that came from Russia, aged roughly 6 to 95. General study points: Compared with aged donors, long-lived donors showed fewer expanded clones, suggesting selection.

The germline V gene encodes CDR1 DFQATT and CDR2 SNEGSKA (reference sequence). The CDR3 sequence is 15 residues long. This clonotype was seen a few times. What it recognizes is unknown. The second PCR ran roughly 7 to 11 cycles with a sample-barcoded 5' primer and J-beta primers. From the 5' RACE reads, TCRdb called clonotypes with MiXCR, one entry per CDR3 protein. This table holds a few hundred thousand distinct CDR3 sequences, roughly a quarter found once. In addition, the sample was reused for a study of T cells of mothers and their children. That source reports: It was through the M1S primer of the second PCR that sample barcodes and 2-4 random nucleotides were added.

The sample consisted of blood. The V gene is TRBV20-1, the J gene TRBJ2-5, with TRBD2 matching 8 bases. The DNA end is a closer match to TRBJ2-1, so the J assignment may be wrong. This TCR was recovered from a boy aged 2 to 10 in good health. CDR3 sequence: CSAPNPGLGDNEQFF. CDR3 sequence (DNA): TGCAGTGCACCCAACCCGGGACTAGGGGACAATGAGCAGTTCTTC.